These 32 T cell receptor beta chains were sequenced from one sample in a study of immune cell composition in non-small cell lung cancer. TCRdb keeps only in-frame clones here, not all; method: immunoSEQ multiplex PCR. The profile shows some 3,200 clones, 65% to 80% of them singletons. Material: lung tumor tissue. The receptors come from a human donor with non-small cell lung cancer.

Only one count was recorded for this clone. The chain couples TRBV10-2 to TRBJ1-4; D is undetermined. The germline V and J ends were trimmed by 7 bases and 8 bases, with 8 bases remaining between them. Germline loops: CDR1 WSHSY, CDR2 SAAADI. The CDR3 length is 11 residues. The CDR3 region is CASKREEKLFF. The CDR3 coding sequence is TGCGCCAGCAAAAGGGAGGAAAAACTGTTTTTT.

The genes are TRBV2 and TRBJ2-7; D is perhaps TRBD1 (5 bases). Trimming left V 8 bases short and J 3 bases short, with 11 bases between. The CDR3 is 12 residues long. Per germline, CDR1 SNHLY and CDR2 FYNNEI. DNA for the CDR3: TGTGCCAGCGCATCAGGGCTCTACGAGCAGTACTTC. It specifies CASASGLYEQYF.

This chain connects TRBV5-6 to TRBJ2-2, with 7 bases that match TRBD2. The CDR3 has 18 residues. The germline CDR1 and CDR2 sequences are SGHDT and YYEEEE. Germline trimming cut 2 bases from V and 0 bases from J; bases unmatched to any gene: 10. For the CDR3, the DNA is TGTGCCAGCAGCTTAAATTGGGGGGAGGGGTCGAACACCGGGGAGCTGTTTTTT. It encodes CASSLNWGEGSNTGELFF.

The chain combines TRBV4-3 with TRBJ1-5; 8 positions match TRBD1. The junction had 4 bases not matched to a gene; V was cut back by 0 bases and J by 6 bases. CDR3 size: 15 residues. Germline V gives CDR1 LGHNA, CDR2 YSLEER. The CDR3 DNA sequence: TGCGCCAGCAGCCAAGACTCAGGGGGCCGTCAGCCCCAGCATTTT. As protein: CASSQDSGGRQPQHF.

The gene calls are TRBV5-5 and TRBJ1-4; D might be TRBD1 (5 bases). Trimming shortened V by 2 bases and J by 5 bases, and 10 bases separated the two germline ends. CDR1 SGHKS and CDR2 YYEKEE come from the germline V gene (reference sequence). The CDR3 is made up of 14 amino acids. The DNA of the CDR3 is TGTGCCAGCAGCTTTTCACAGGCCAATGAAAAACTGTTTTTT. Amino acid sequence: CASSFSQANEKLFF.

The chain recombines TRBV11-3 with TRBJ1-4; D gene unclear. Germline loops: CDR1 SGHNT, CDR2 YENEEA. Trimming took off 0 bases at V and 7 bases at J, with 9 bases between the two ends. The CDR3 is made up of 14 amino acids. CDR3 amino acids: CASSLESGAEKLFF. CDR3 nucleotide sequence: TGTGCCAGCAGCTTAGAGAGTGGTGCTGAAAAACTGTTTTTT.

J is TRBJ2-1 and V is TRBV5-3, with D possibly being TRBD2 (5 bases). TRBV5-3 is given ORF status, its function remaining uncertain. The CDR3 has 13 amino acids. V was cut by 8 bases and J by 3 bases, with 12 bases left in between. CDR3 sequence reads: CASIGIYYNEQFF. In nucleotides, the CDR3 is TGTGCCAGTATCGGGATTTACTACAATGAGCAGTTCTTC.

This chain joins TRBV5-1 and TRBJ2-7; perhaps TRBD1 as D (6 bases). CDR3 length: 14 amino acids. Between the trimmed V and J ends, which lost 1 base and 0 bases, there was a span of 8 bases. Germline V gives CDR1 SGHRS, CDR2 YFSETQ. The CDR3 nucleotides read TGCGCCAGCAGCTTGCAGGGGCGCTCCTACGAGCAGTACTTC. Amino acid sequence: CASSLQGRSYEQYF.

The CDR3 coding sequence is TGTGCCAGCAGCATGGGACAGGGGTATCGTATGGATTCACCCCTCCACTTT. Translated: CASSMGQGYRMDSPLHF. The chain joins TRBV5-5 to TRBJ1-6, with 10 bases lining up with TRBD1. Germline V lookup: CDR1 SGHKS, CDR2 YYEKEE (reference sequence). The V gene end was trimmed by 4 bases and the J gene end by 8 bases; junction bases not matched to a gene: 12. The CDR3 consists of 17 residues.

This clone showed up just once. This sequence joins TRBV6-5 and TRBJ2-3; a weak D match, TRBD2 (6 bases). The germline V gene has CDR1 MNHEY and CDR2 SVGAGI. V dropped 2 bases and J dropped 1 base, with 10 bases sitting between them. This CDR3 spans 15 amino acids. The CDR3 here is CASSYELAGTDTQYF. CDR3 DNA sequence: TGTGCCAGCAGTTACGAACTAGCAGGCACAGATACGCAGTATTTT.

This chain uses TRBV11-1 with TRBJ1-1; 10 nucleotides align to TRBD1. The CDR3 loop spans 14 amino acids. V was pared by 5 bases and J by 5 bases, with 5 bases of the junction left unmatched. Per the germline V gene, CDR1 is SGHAT and CDR2 is FQDESV (reference sequence). CDR3 amino acids: CASSPGQGRTEAFF. CDR3 in DNA: TGTGCCAGCAGCCCGGGACAGGGGAGGACTGAAGCTTTCTTT.

This chain connects TRBV2 to TRBJ2-5; TRBD2 matches 10 bases. Trimming took 6 bases from V and 7 from J; bases not matched to a gene: 5. The CDR3 sequence is 13 residues long. Germline V gene data show CDR1 as SNHLY and CDR2 as FYNNEI. CDR3 sequence reads: CASRTSGVGTQYF. Here the CDR3 DNA reads TGTGCCAGCAGAACTAGCGGGGTGGGGACCCAGTACTTC.

This sequence joins TRBV2 and TRBJ2-5; 8 bases are a match to TRBD1. Germline CDR1 is SNHLY and CDR2 is FYNNEI. V was pared by 4 bases and J by 5 bases, with 0 bases of the junction left unmatched. This CDR3 has 12 amino acids. For the CDR3, the DNA is TGTGCCAGCAGTGGACAGGGGGAGACCCAGTACTTC. Protein sequence: CASSGQGETQYF. The full variable domain, completed using reference TRBV2 and TRBJ2-5, is EPEVTQTPSHQVTQMGQEVILRCVPISNHLYFYWYRQILGQKVEFLVSFYNNEISEKSEIFDDQFSVERPDGSNFTLKIRSTKLEDSAMYFCASSGQGETQYFGPGTRLLVL.

The chain combines TRBV2 with TRBJ1-2; the D gene is possibly TRBD1 (5 bases). Germline CDR1 reads SNHLY; CDR2 reads FYNNEI. The CDR3 sequence is 15 residues long. The V end was cut by 5 bases, the J end by 1 base, with 14 bases between. The CDR3 loop reads CASSPREGINYGYTF. The CDR3 region has the DNA TGTGCCAGCAGTCCCCGGGAGGGGATTAACTATGGCTACACCTTC.

This clone is labeled medium-sized. This chain joins TRBV13 and TRBJ2-5; D not resolved. Germline V lookup: CDR1 PRHDT, CDR2 FYEKMQ (reference sequence). The CDR3 length is 14 residues. V lost 0 bases, J lost 2 bases, and 7 bases lay in between. The CDR3 sequence is CASSLGGRQETQYF. CDR3 nucleotides: TGTGCCAGCAGCTTAGGGGGCAGGCAAGAGACCCAGTACTTC.

The chain links TRBV2 to TRBJ2-2; 8 nucleotides line up with TRBD1. Germline trimming cut 8 bases from V and 2 bases from J; bases unmatched to any gene: 1. Looked up from germline, CDR1 is SNHLY and CDR2 is FYNNEI. CDR3 length: 13 amino acids. The CDR3 region has the DNA TGTGCCAGCGGACAGGGCAACACCGGGGAGCTGTTTTTT. Translating it yields CASGQGNTGELFF.

This clone turned up a few times. The V call is TRBV7-8, the J call TRBJ2-2; maybe TRBD2 (5 bases). The CDR3 runs 11 residues. V was shortened by 10 bases and J by 6 bases, with 9 bases between the two germline ends. Germline CDR1 is SGHVS and CDR2 is FQNEAQ. DNA for the CDR3: TGTGCCACCGGAGGCCCCGGGGAGCTGTTTTTT. This encodes CATGGPGELFF.

V is TRBV11-3 and J is TRBJ2-5, with D perhaps matching TRBD1 (6 bases). V lost 0 bases to trimming and J lost 4 bases, with 15 bases between them. Germline assignment: CDR1 SGHNT and CDR2 YENEEA. This CDR3 region has 16 residues. As DNA, the CDR3 is TGTGCCAGCAGCTTAGATAGCCTCAGGGGCCGAGAGACCCAGTACTTC. Translated: CASSLDSLRGRETQYF.

V is TRBV7-2 and J is TRBJ1-5; D is undetermined. CDR1 is SGHTA and CDR2 is FQGNSA in the germline V gene. Trimming took off 5 bases at V and 7 bases at J, with 9 bases between the two ends. This CDR3 comprises 12 residues. As DNA, the CDR3 is TGTGCCAGCAGCGGTCCGGGACAGCCCCAGCATTTT. Protein: CASSGPGQPQHF.

The V and J genes are TRBV7-9 and TRBJ1-1; 7 bases align to TRBD1. With V trimmed by 5 bases and J by 4 bases, 7 bases remained unmatched. This CDR3 is built from 14 residues. Germline V lookup: CDR1 SEHNR, CDR2 FQNEAQ (reference sequence). CDR3 nucleotide sequence: TGTGCCAGCAGCCCAAGACAGGGTGTCACTGAAGCTTTCTTT. It codes for CASSPRQGVTEAFF.

This rearrangement joins TRBV2 to TRBJ2-3; weak D call: TRBD1 (6 bases). The CDR3 sequence is 12 residues long. CDR1 is SNHLY and CDR2 is FYNNEI in the germline V gene. Trimming took off 11 bases at V and 2 bases at J, with 11 bases between the two ends. CDR3 nucleotide sequence: TGTGCCGGTGGACAGACCACAGATACGCAGTATTTT. Protein: CAGGQTTDTQYF.

V and J are TRBV6-6 and TRBJ2-2; TRBD2 is a possible D gene (7 bases). This CDR3 is built from 14 residues. Trimming took off 8 bases at V and 4 bases at J, with 14 bases between the two ends. CDR1 is MNHNY and CDR2 is SVGAGI in the germline V gene (reference sequence). CDR3 DNA sequence: TGTGCCAGCCGACTGGGGGGGCTCACCGGGGAGCTGTTTTTT. Protein: CASRLGGLTGELFF.

The chain employs TRBV28 and TRBJ1-6, with D maybe TRBD1 (5 bases). The V end lost 6 bases, the J end lost 0 bases, and 15 bases lay between the germline ends. Germline CDR1 and CDR2: MDHEN and SYDVKM. The CDR3 runs to 17 residues. CDR3 sequence: CASSSPGDDSYNSPLHF. In nucleotides, the CDR3 is TGTGCCAGCAGCTCGCCGGGGGACGACTCCTATAATTCACCCCTCCACTTT.

The genes are TRBV5-1 and TRBJ2-1, with 9 bases aligning to TRBD1. The CDR3 is 15 residues long. J gave up 4 bases and V 4 bases, and 6 bases lay outside the gene matches. Germline CDR1 reads SGHRS; CDR2 reads YFSETQ. CDR3 protein: CASSGTGTGYNEQFF. CDR3 sequence (DNA): TGCGCCAGCAGCGGGACAGGGACGGGATACAATGAGCAGTTCTTC.

The chain has TRBV4-2 and TRBJ2-3, with TRBD1 identical over 9 bases. The CDR3 runs to 14 residues. Germline V gives CDR1 LGHNA, CDR2 YNFKEQ. V lost 5 bases and J lost 5; bases outside the gene matches: 5. The CDR3 sequence is CASSISGQGDTQYF. Here the CDR3 DNA reads TGTGCCAGCAGCATTTCGGGACAGGGAGATACGCAGTATTTT.

This clone was seen once. The V gene is TRBV5-1, the J gene TRBJ2-3, with D possibly being TRBD2 (5 bases). CDR1 and CDR2 (germline): SGHRS, YFSETQ. Trimming removed 3 bases at V and 2 bases at J, with 19 bases between. The CDR3 is made up of 17 amino acids. The CDR3, as DNA: TGCGCCAGCAGCTCCGCCGGACTGGCAGGATTCACAGATACGCAGTATTTT. This sequence encodes CASSSAGLAGFTDTQYF.

This clone was counted a few times. V and J are TRBV15 and TRBJ1-5; D ambiguous. Germline CDR1 and CDR2: LNHNV and YYDKDF (reference sequence). V lost 0 bases to trimming and J lost 0 bases, with 12 bases between them. The CDR3 runs 17 residues. The CDR3 reads CATSRDKSRVSNQPQHF. The CDR3 nucleotides are TGTGCCACCAGCAGAGATAAGAGCCGGGTTAGCAATCAGCCCCAGCATTTT. The full variable domain, in which reference TRBV15 and TRBJ1-5 provide the parts outside the CDR3, is DAMVIQNPRYQVTQFGKPVTLSCSQTLNHNVMYWYQQKSSQAPKLLFHYYDKDFNNEADTPDNFQSRRPNTSFCFLDIRSPGLGDTAMYLCATSRDKSRVSNQPQHFGDGTRLSIL.

The chain carries TRBV28 and TRBJ2-4; 9 nucleotides line up with TRBD2. The J segment lost 2 bases and the V segment lost 6 bases, leaving 5 bases of the junction unmatched. In germline, CDR1 is MDHEN, CDR2 SYDVKM. The CDR3 spans 15 residues. The CDR3 is CASRSGGLTKNIQYF. The DNA of the CDR3 is TGTGCCAGCAGGAGCGGGGGGTTGACCAAAAACATTCAGTACTTC.

The chain combines TRBV5-1 with TRBJ2-1, with 9 positions matching TRBD1. CDR3 length: 15 residues. The J segment lost 6 bases and the V segment lost 0 bases, leaving 4 bases of the junction unmatched. Germline V lookup: CDR1 SGHRS, CDR2 YFSETQ. CDR3 sequence (DNA): TGCGCCAGCAGCTTGGATAGGACAGGGGTCAATGAGCAGTTCTTC. The encoded protein is CASSLDRTGVNEQFF.

On this clone itself: The junction departs from the called germline gene at one end, perhaps through a read error. This chain uses TRBV7-7 with TRBJ2-3, with D hard to call. The V gene's germline CDR1 is SSHAT and CDR2 FNYEAQ (reference sequence). There are 13 residues in the CDR3. The CDR3: CASSLAEADTQYF. The CDR3 DNA follows: TGTGCTAGCAGCTTAGCTGAGGCAGATACGCAGTATTTT.

The V gene is TRBV18, the J gene TRBJ2-7, with TRBD1 matching 7 bases. The CDR3 is 17 amino acids. Unmatched junction bases numbered 14, after V lost 3 bases and J lost 3 bases. The V gene's germline CDR1 is KGHSH and CDR2 LQKENI. CDR3 residues: CASSPPHPTGSIYEQYF. In DNA, the CDR3 is TGTGCCAGCTCACCCCCTCACCCGACAGGGTCTATCTACGAGCAGTACTTC.

The rearrangement uses TRBV18 and TRBJ2-2, with TRBD1 matching 9 bases. The V gene end was trimmed by 8 bases and the J gene end by 2 bases; junction bases not matched to a gene: 3. The CDR3 consists of 14 residues. The V gene's germline CDR1 is KGHSH and CDR2 LQKENI. The CDR3 reads CASGDRDNTGELFF. In DNA form, the CDR3 reads TGTGCCAGCGGGGACAGGGATAACACCGGGGAGCTGTTTTTT.